This is a list of T cell receptor beta chains from one sample in a study of cytomegalovirus exposure and HLA in healthy donors. Clones were read by immunoSEQ multiplex PCR, and TCRdb kept only the in-frame ones, dropping some. The sample shows 150,000 or so clones, almost 80% of them seen only once. The material sequenced was PBMCs. The receptors were sampled from a woman in her forties or fifties in good health and CMV-seropositive. The CDR3 runs from the conserved cysteine through the conserved F or W. The order of the fields is clone size, V gene, D gene, J gene, CDR3 DNA, CDR3 protein. A D gene is named only where the DNA matches it firmly. Some rows have no size entry. The others give once, few or many, or a class for an expanded clone.

NA,TRBV19,NA,TRBJ2-7,TGTGCCAGTAGTTCACAGACCGGCTCCTCCTACGAGCAGTACTTC,CASSSQTGSSYEQYF
few,TRBV19,TRBD2,TRBJ2-2,TGTGCCAGTAGTACGGGGGGAGGATTAAGGGCCGGGGAGCTGTTTTTT,CASSTGGGLRAGELFF
NA,TRBV19,TRBD1,TRBJ2-7,TGTGCCGGACAGGGGGAGCACGAGCAGTACTTC,CAGQGEHEQYF
NA,TRBV4-2,TRBD2,TRBJ2-1,TGTGCCAGCAGCCAGCTAGCGGGAGGACTCAGCTCCTACAATGAGCAGTTCTTC,CASSQLAGGLSSYNEQFF
NA,TRBV28,TRBD2,TRBJ2-7,TGTGCCAGCAGTCCCTGGACTAGCGCGGGAAACTACGAGCAGTACTTC,CASSPWTSAGNYEQYF
NA,TRBV28,NA,TRBJ1-3,TGTGCCAGCATGGTCCCTGGGCGGGCAACCTCTGGAAACACCATATATTTT,CASMVPGRATSGNTIYF
NA,TRBV5-1,TRBD1,TRBJ2-7,TGCGCCAGCAGCTGGGGGGACAGGGGGCCGGGGGAGCAGTACTTC,CASSWGDRGPGEQYF
NA,TRBV5-1,NA,TRBJ2-3,TGCGCCAGCAGCTCCCCCCCCGAGGAGGTTTGGACAGATACGCAGTATTTT,CASSSPPEEVWTDTQYF
NA,TRBV9,TRBD1,TRBJ1-1,TGTGCCAGCAGCTCTACCTCGACAGGGGTGAACACTGAAGCTTTCTTT,CASSSTSTGVNTEAFF
NA,TRBV28,TRBD1,TRBJ1-2,TGTGCCAGCAGTTTCACCATTTGGGACAGGGGGAACTATGGCTACACCTTC,CASSFTIWDRGNYGYTF
NA,TRBV29-1,NA,TRBJ2-3,TGCAGCGTGGGAGCTAGCGCAGATACGCAGTATTTT,CSVGASADTQYF